The clone carrying this TCR beta chain has ten or more counts. The target antigen is unknown. The data derive from a study of CD8 T cells in ankylosing spondylitis. Broader study findings: From matched ankylosing spondylitis synovial fluid, disease-linked clones were reportedly recovered at significantly enriched levels. Some motif variants had been reported before (in reactive arthritis synovial fluid and blood). Among TCR beta sequences, a motif of roughly 8 highly homologous variants appeared characteristic of ankylosing spondylitis blood.

This CDR3 contains 15 residues. Germline loops: CDR1 MNHNS, CDR2 SASEGT. V lost 6 bases to trimming and J lost 5 bases, with 18 bases between them. One entry per CDR3 protein, called by TCRdb with MiXCR from the 5' RACE reads. The repertoire consists of about 540,000 distinct CDR3 sequences, with roughly 13% occurring once and the leading ten covering about 6.8%. The chain uses TRBV6-1 and TRBJ2-3; maybe TRBD2 (6 bases). The source of this sequence is a male donor with ankylosing spondylitis. Sequencing used blood, either unsorted or a sorted T cell fraction (not recorded which). The CDR3 DNA follows: TGTGCCAGCAGCCTCCTGGGGGGAGTGGGAGATACGCAGTATTTT. Translation: CASSLLGGVGDTQYF.